These T cell receptor beta chains were read from a single sample in a study of CD8+CD57+ T cells in acquired aplastic anemia. TCRdb reprocessed the reads via MiXCR and lists one record per CDR3 protein. Of approximately 99,000 distinct CDR3 sequences listed, around half are singletons. Sequencing input: sorted CD4+, CD8+, or CD8+CD57+ T cells (not recorded which) from PBMCs. The source is a human donor in good health, serving as a control. Both conserved end residues are part of each CDR3. The order of the fields is CDR3 DNA, CDR3 protein, V gene, clone size, CDR3 length, J gene, D gene. A D gene is named only where the DNA matches it firmly. Expanded clones are given a class, and other clones once, few, many or no size at all.

TGTGCCAGCAGCTTAACTAATCAGGGGGCTACCTACGAGCAGTACTTC	CASSLTNQGATYEQYF	TRBV27	few	16	TRBJ2-7	TRBD1
TGTGCCAGTAGTATTAGGGGAGCGAATGGCTACACCTTC	CASSIRGANGYTF	TRBV19	NA	13	TRBJ1-2	NA
TGTGCCAGCAGCCCAGGACAGGGGCACCATGTGAGCTCTGGAAGCACCATATATTTT	CASSPGQGHHVSSGSTIYF	TRBV12-3/TRBV12-4	NA	19	TRBJ1-3	TRBD1
TGTGCCAGCAGCTTAGATTTCGACCGATCTGGAAACACCATATATTTT	CASSLDFDRSGNTIYF	TRBV11-3	many	16	TRBJ1-3	NA
TGCAGTGCCAACCGGGGTCGAGCCTACGAGCAGCACTTC	CSANRGRAYEQHF	TRBV20-1	NA	13	TRBJ2-7	NA
TGTGCCAGCTACGGGAGCTCTGGAAACACCATATATTTT	CASYGSSGNTIYF	TRBV6-1	many	13	TRBJ1-3	NA
TGTGCCACCAGCAGAGATACAAGGGGGGTCAACAATTCACCCCTCCACTTT	CATSRDTRGVNNSPLHF	TRBV15	few	17	TRBJ1-6	NA
TGCGCCAGCAGCCAGGACAGGGTTTATTATTCACCCCTCCACTTT	CASSQDRVYYSPLHF	TRBV4-3	many	15	TRBJ1-6	TRBD1
TGCGCCAGCAGCCAAGGGAGCGGGAACACTGAAGCTTTCTTT	CASSQGSGNTEAFF	TRBV4-3	NA	14	TRBJ1-1	NA
TGTGCCACCAGTGCCGGGACAGGGGGCGACGAGCAGTACTTC	CATSAGTGGDEQYF	TRBV24-1	NA	14	TRBJ2-7	TRBD1
TGTGCCAGCAGCCAACTGGAGAGGGTCGTAGGCGAGCAGTACTTC	CASSQLERVVGEQYF	TRBV7-2	many	15	TRBJ2-7	NA
TGCAGTGCTAGCGGGCAGAGCCCGGTGGATTACACAGATACGCAGTATTTT	CSASGQSPVDYTDTQYF	TRBV20-1	NA	17	TRBJ2-3	NA
TGTGCCAGCAGTATACTGGGGGTGAACACTGAAGCTTTCTTT	CASSILGVNTEAFF	TRBV2	once	14	TRBJ1-1	NA
TGTGCCAGCAGTCCCCGGGTTCGCGCCTACGAGCAGTACTTC	CASSPRVRAYEQYF	TRBV12-3/TRBV12-4	NA	14	TRBJ2-7	NA
TGCGCCATCGCCAGGGATCACACCTTC	CAIARDHTF	TRBV10-1	NA	9	TRBJ1-2	NA
TGTGCCAGCAGTGGGGGGGGCAGGGTCTCCCGGACAAATAATTCACCCCTCCACTTT	CASSGGGRVSRTNNSPLHF	TRBV25-1	NA	19	TRBJ1-6	NA
TGTGCCAGCAGCTTAACCGGGACAGGGGTCTATGGCTACACCTTC	CASSLTGTGVYGYTF	TRBV7-3	NA	15	TRBJ1-2	TRBD1
TGTGCCAGCAGCCGGTGGGGCCAGGATACGCAGTATTTT	CASSRWGQDTQYF	TRBV10-2	once	13	TRBJ2-3	NA
TGCGCCAGCAGTGAGTACGGAGGTCACTATAATTCACCCCTCCACTTT	CASSEYGGHYNSPLHF	TRBV10-2	many	16	TRBJ1-6	NA
TGTGCCAGCAGCGGCGGGGGCACCGGAGAGACCCAGTACTTC	CASSGGGTGETQYF	TRBV25-1	few	14	TRBJ2-5	NA
TGTGCCTGGAGGGAGGACAGGGGTGCTTTCTTT	CAWREDRGAFF	TRBV30	many	11	TRBJ1-1	TRBD1
TGTGCCGGCAGCCTATTAGGGGAGGTGAACACTGAAGCTTTCTTT	CAGSLLGEVNTEAFF	TRBV7-6	NA	15	TRBJ1-1	NA
TGTGCCAGCAGCTTAGCGCGAGGGCAGGGGGCTAACGGGGAGCTGTTTTTT	CASSLARGQGANGELFF	TRBV7-6	many	17	TRBJ2-2	TRBD1
TGTGCCAGCAGTTACCCACTACGTCGTCCGGGACAGCTTGAAAAACTGTTTTTT	CASSYPLRRPGQLEKLFF	TRBV6-2/TRBV6-3	NA	18	TRBJ1-4	TRBD1
TGTGCCAGCAGTGGACTAGCGGGGGGGCCAGATACGCAGTATTTT	CASSGLAGGPDTQYF	TRBV6-4	NA	15	TRBJ2-3	TRBD2
TGTGCCATCAGTGGATCGACGATTTACTTGAACAATGAGCAGTTCTTC	CAISGSTIYLNNEQFF	TRBV10-3	NA	16	TRBJ2-1	NA
TGTGCCAGCAGCCTGAGGGACAGGGGCCAGGATGGCTACACCTTC	CASSLRDRGQDGYTF	TRBV12-3/TRBV12-4	NA	15	TRBJ1-2	TRBD1
TGTGCCAGCACCGACCAGAGTGTGGTTCAGTACTTC	CASTDQSVVQYF	TRBV7-2	NA	12	TRBJ2-4	NA
TGTGCCAGCAGACGGGGACTAGCAGGCATAGAGCAGTACTTC	CASRRGLAGIEQYF	TRBV6-1	many	14	TRBJ2-7	TRBD2
TGTGCCAGCAGCTCAGAAGGGACAGGGGTTGCTTTCTTT	CASSSEGTGVAFF	TRBV11-1	NA	13	TRBJ1-1	TRBD1
TGTGCCAGCAGTGAAAACTACGAGCAGTACTTC	CASSENYEQYF	TRBV25-1	NA	11	TRBJ2-7	NA